A single sample gave rise to the 28 T cell receptor beta chains below, sequenced in a study of T cells after posttransplantation cyclophosphamide. A marrow graft followed busulfan-fludarabine conditioning, with cyclophosphamide on days +3 and +4. The protocol was immunoSEQ multiplex PCR, while the TCRdb copy is restricted to in-frame clones and leaves out a portion. The repertoire holds about 19,000 clones, with roughly 72% as singletons. The sequenced sample was PBMCs, obtained after an allogeneic stem cell transplant with post-transplant cyclophosphamide. These receptors originate from a male patient aged 25-45 years who received an allogeneic stem cell transplant from a related donor, was CMV-positive, and had acute GVHD only. A subset of T cells may come from the graft donor.

The V gene is TRBV7-8, the J gene TRBJ2-1, with 9 bases fitting TRBD1. This CDR3 has 15 residues. J gave up 10 bases and V 5 bases, and 12 bases lay outside the gene matches. CDR1 and CDR2 from the germline V gene are SGHVS and FQNEAQ. Written as DNA, the CDR3 is TGTGCCAGCAGCCCCCGACAGGGGGTGGAGTTCGAGCAGTTCTTC. Translation: CASSPRQGVEFEQFF.

V is TRBV18 and J is TRBJ1-3; D not resolved. V gave up 4 bases and J gave up 3 bases, with 10 bases separating them. CDR1 and CDR2 (germline): KGHSH, LQKENI. The CDR3 extends over 14 amino acids. The CDR3: CASSLSVDGNTIYF. CDR3 coding DNA: TGTGCCAGCTCACTTTCCGTAGATGGAAACACCATATATTTT.

This chain joins TRBV5-4 and TRBJ2-3; 8 bases match TRBD2. V trimming: 0 bases; J trimming: 2 bases; junction bases outside the gene matches: 5. CDR1 and CDR2 from the germline V gene are SGHNT and YYREEE (reference sequence). This CDR3 comprises 16 residues. CDR3 in DNA: TGTGCCAGCAGCTTGGGTCCGGGGGGGCCCACAGATACGCAGTATTTT. This codes for CASSLGPGGPTDTQYF. The entire variable domain, with the rest obtained from reference TRBV5-4 and TRBJ2-3, is as follows: ETGVTQSPTHLIKTRGQQVTLRCSSQSGHNTVSWYQQALGQGPQFIFQYYREEENGRGNFPPRFSGLQFPNYSSELNVNALELDDSALYLCASSLGPGGPTDTQYFGPGTRLTVL.

The chain joins TRBV7-3 to TRBJ2-1; 9 nucleotides agree with TRBD1. The V segment lost 4 bases and the J segment 5 bases; nucleotides outside the gene matches: 9. The CDR3 contains 16 residues. Germline lookup yields CDR1 SGHTA and CDR2 FQGTGA. The CDR3 spells CASSSPDRGFDNEQFF. The CDR3 DNA is TGTGCCAGCAGCTCGCCGGACAGGGGTTTTGACAATGAGCAGTTCTTC.

The chain carries TRBV2 and TRBJ1-1, with 9 positions matching TRBD1. Trimming took 4 bases from V and 9 from J; bases not matched to a gene: 6. Germline assignment: CDR1 SNHLY and CDR2 FYNNEI. This CDR3 comprises 13 residues. The CDR3 protein is CASSAIGQGQAFF. In nucleotides, the CDR3 is TGTGCCAGCAGTGCTATCGGACAGGGGCAAGCTTTCTTT.

The V and J genes are TRBV15 and TRBJ1-2; TRBD1 might be the D (6 bases). The germline V gene has CDR1 LNHNV and CDR2 YYDKDF (reference sequence). The CDR3 runs 14 residues. Deletions cut 4 bases from V and 8 bases from J, with 17 bases between. DNA of the CDR3: TGTGCCACCAGCACCGGCGCAGGGGAATGGGGCTACACCTTC. This sequence encodes CATSTGAGEWGYTF.

The rearrangement uses TRBV29-1 and TRBJ2-1, with 9 bases fitting TRBD2. V dropped 7 bases and J dropped 8; count of bases not matched to a gene: 15. Germline values: CDR1 SQVTM, CDR2 ANQGSEA. This CDR3 has 15 residues. In DNA, the CDR3 is TGCAGCGCGCGCTTGCGGGGGGGCGAAATCGATGAGCAGTTCTTC. Translated, it gives CSARLRGGEIDEQFF.

The CDR3 DNA follows: TGCGCCAGCAGCCCCGAGACGCGCGGTGAAAAACTGTTTTTT. This codes for CASSPETRGEKLFF. The chain uses TRBV4-1 and TRBJ1-4; D uncertain. The germline V gene encodes CDR1 MGHRA and CDR2 YSYEKL. The CDR3 runs to 14 residues. With 4 bases removed from V and 7 bases from J, the gap between germline ends came to 13 bases.

The J gene is TRBJ1-1, the V gene TRBV6-6; 7 nucleotides match TRBD1. Germline V lookup: CDR1 MNHNY, CDR2 SVGAGI (reference sequence). CDR3 size: 15 residues. J gave up 3 bases and V 5 bases, and 9 bases lay outside the gene matches. The CDR3 bases are TGTGCCAGCAGTCCCCGGGACAGATTATACACTGAAGCTTTCTTT. Translated: CASSPRDRLYTEAFF.

The chain carries TRBV30 and TRBJ1-4; tentatively, D is TRBD1 (5 bases). Trimming shortened V by 0 bases and J by 8 bases, and 13 bases separated the two germline ends. This CDR3 comprises 14 residues. The germline gives CDR1 GTSNPN, CDR2 SVGIG (reference sequence). Here the CDR3 reads CAWSVQGAGEKLFF. CDR3 nucleotides: TGTGCCTGGAGTGTACAAGGGGCAGGGGAAAAACTGTTTTTT.

This chain links TRBV28 with TRBJ2-2; 9 bases are a match to TRBD1. Germline V CDR1 and CDR2: MDHEN, SYDVKM. After removal of 6 bases from V and 4 bases from J, the junction contained 9 bases not matched to a gene. This CDR3 is 16 amino acids long. In DNA form, the CDR3 reads TGTGCCAGCAGCCCCCCGGGGACAGGGTCCACCGGGGAGCTGTTTTTT. This codes for CASSPPGTGSTGELFF.

This clone occurred a few times. The CDR3 protein is CASSKRKKNAHGYTF. DNA for the CDR3: TGTGCCAGCAGCAAACGAAAGAAAAATGCGCATGGCTACACCTTC. The rearrangement uses TRBV21-1 and TRBJ1-2. TRBV21-1 is labeled a pseudogene. The CDR3 runs 15 residues.

This chain uses TRBV10-3 with TRBJ1-4; 9 bases map to TRBD1. The length of the CDR3 is 13 residues. Trimming at V came to 6 bases and at J to 7 bases, leaving 3 bases not matched to a gene. Germline V gene sequence: CDR1 ENHRY, CDR2 SYGVKD. The CDR3 DNA follows: TGTGCCATCAGGGGGACAGGGAGTGAAAAACTGTTTTTT. This gives the protein CAIRGTGSEKLFF.

This chain joins TRBV7-9 and TRBJ1-2; D is uncertain. CDR1 and CDR2 (germline): SEHNR, FQNEAQ (reference sequence). CDR3 length equals 12 residues. The V and J ends lost 3 bases and 1 base respectively, with 3 bases between them. The DNA for the CDR3 is TGTGCCAGCAGCTTGTATAACTATGGCTACACCTTC. Translating it yields CASSLYNYGYTF.

This chain joins TRBV7-2 and TRBJ2-5, with 10 bases aligning to TRBD2. The V segment lost 5 bases and the J segment 1 base; nucleotides outside the gene matches: 4. Germline V CDR1 and CDR2: SGHTA, FQGNSA. The CDR3 sequence is 15 residues long. CDR3: CASSLASGSQETQYF. The CDR3 bases are TGTGCCAGCAGCCTGGCTAGCGGGAGCCAAGAGACCCAGTACTTC. Drawing the rest from reference TRBV7-2 and TRBJ2-5, the complete variable domain is GAGVSQSPSNKVTEKGKDVELRCDPISGHTALYWYRQSLGQGLEFLIYFQGNSAPDKSGLPSDRFSAERTGGSVSTLTIQRTQQEDSAVYLCASSLASGSQETQYFGPGTRLLVL.

In this sample, this clone turned up once. The chain employs TRBV11-2 and TRBJ1-3; D not resolved. Germline values: CDR1 SGHAT, CDR2 FQNNGV. V lost 3 bases and J 0 bases, leaving 12 bases between the germline ends. The CDR3 contains 16 residues. The CDR3 spells CASSLTQAFSGNTIYF. In DNA, the CDR3 is TGTGCCAGCAGCTTGACCCAGGCCTTCTCTGGAAACACCATATATTTT. The variable domain in full, completed from reference TRBV11-2 and TRBJ1-3, reads EAGVAQSPRYKIIEKRQSVAFWCNPISGHATLYWYQQILGQGPKLLIQFQNNGVVDDSQLPKDRFSAERLKGVDSTLKIQPAKLEDSAVYLCASSLTQAFSGNTIYFGEGSWLTVV.

This chain joins TRBV5-6 and TRBJ1-2; the match to TRBD1 covers 9 bases. Germline CDR1 SGHDT, CDR2 YYEEEE. J was trimmed by 4 bases and V by 3 bases; bases with no gene match: 7. This CDR3 spans 15 amino acids. Written as DNA, the CDR3 is TGTGCCAGCAGCTCCGTCCCGGGACAGGGCTATGGCTACACCTTC. Its translation is CASSSVPGQGYGYTF.

Judged by abundance, this clone is medium-sized (0.01 to 0.1%). The chain is built from TRBV5-1 and TRBJ2-1; 10 bases align to TRBD2. Germline lookup yields CDR1 SGHRS and CDR2 YFSETQ. V was pared by 1 base and J by 3 bases, with 7 bases of the junction left unmatched. The CDR3 has 17 residues. CDR3 nucleotide sequence: TGCGCCAGCAGCTTGTCCGGGACTAGCGATTTCTACAATGAGCAGTTCTTC. It translates to CASSLSGTSDFYNEQFF.

J is TRBJ2-1 and V is TRBV4-1; 9 bases fit TRBD2. CDR3 length: 18 residues. Germline V gives CDR1 MGHRA, CDR2 YSYEKL. J lost 5 bases, V lost 1 base, and 12 bases had no gene match. This CDR3 is CASSQGLIRRGGDNEQFF. The CDR3 DNA follows: TGCGCCAGCAGCCAAGGCCTCATCCGGCGCGGGGGGGACAATGAGCAGTTCTTC.

The chain couples TRBV28 to TRBJ2-2; TRBD1 might be the D (5 bases). V dropped 7 bases and J dropped 7 bases, with 10 bases sitting between them. This CDR3 region has 12 residues. Germline loops: CDR1 MDHEN, CDR2 SYDVKM. The CDR3 is CASKWGSGELFF. Here the CDR3 DNA reads TGTGCCAGCAAATGGGGCAGCGGGGAGCTGTTTTTT.

The genes are TRBV2 and TRBJ2-1; 9 bases map to TRBD2. V gave up 8 bases and J gave up 7 bases; unmatched junction bases: 9. CDR1 is SNHLY and CDR2 is FYNNEI in the germline V gene. The CDR3 runs 14 residues. The CDR3 protein is CASGWRGGFNEQFF. The CDR3 bases are TGTGCCAGCGGATGGCGGGGGGGTTTTAATGAGCAGTTCTTC.

This clone was counted a few times. The V and J genes are TRBV5-6 and TRBJ2-1; tentative D call: TRBD2 (7 bases). There are 14 residues in the CDR3. V was pared by 7 bases and J by 4 bases, with 15 bases between. Per the germline V gene, CDR1 is SGHDT and CDR2 is YYEEEE. This CDR3 is CASGGGDVYNEQFF. For the CDR3, the DNA is TGTGCCAGCGGAGGGGGGGATGTGTACAATGAGCAGTTCTTC.

The V call is TRBV6-4, the J call TRBJ1-2, with D tentatively TRBD1 (6 bases). V gave up 4 bases and J gave up 2 bases, with 14 bases separating them. CDR1 and CDR2 (germline): MRHNA, SNTAGT. CDR3 size: 15 residues. Here the CDR3 reads CASSAHTQGNYGYTF. CDR3 nucleotides: TGTGCCAGCAGTGCCCATACCCAGGGGAACTATGGCTACACCTTC.

The chain recombines TRBV13 with TRBJ1-1; the match to TRBD1 covers 7 bases. Germline V gives CDR1 PRHDT, CDR2 FYEKMQ (reference sequence). CDR3 length equals 15 residues. V shed 5 bases and J 0 bases; nucleotides not matched to a gene: 6. The CDR3 DNA follows: TGTGCCAGCAGCCGGGGACAGATCATGAACACTGAAGCTTTCTTT. Encoded protein: CASSRGQIMNTEAFF.

The CDR3 protein is CASSLGASGVYEQYF. DNA for the CDR3: TGTGCCAGCAGCTTAGGGGCTAGCGGGGTCTACGAGCAGTACTTC. The rearrangement uses TRBV7-8 and TRBJ2-7, with 9 bases lining up with TRBD2. The CDR3 extends over 15 amino acids. CDR1 is SGHVS, CDR2 FQNEAQ, per germline. V lost 1 base to trimming and J lost 3 bases; unmatched junction nucleotides: 4.

The genes are TRBV6-5 and TRBJ1-6; no clear D. V was shortened by 2 bases and J by 6 bases, with 11 bases between the two germline ends. The CDR3 is 15 amino acids. The germline CDR1 and CDR2 sequences are MNHEY and SVGAGI. This CDR3 reads CASSYRGLGNSPLHF. For the CDR3, the DNA is TGTGCCAGCAGTTACCGCGGCCTCGGTAATTCACCCCTCCACTTT.

The genes are TRBV4-2 and TRBJ2-5; TRBD2 matches 8 bases. The V segment lost 5 bases and the J segment 4 bases; nucleotides outside the gene matches: 12. Germline loops: CDR1 LGHNA, CDR2 YNFKEQ. The CDR3 sequence is 16 residues long. In DNA, the CDR3 is TGTGCCAGCAGCACAAGCTCCAGCGGGGGACGAGAGACCCAGTACTTC. Translating gives CASSTSSSGGRETQYF.

V gene TRBV5-1 combines with J gene TRBJ2-7; possible D gene TRBD1, 6 bases. The CDR3 loop spans 15 amino acids. V was clipped by 2 bases and J by 6 bases, with 18 bases between them. Per the germline V gene, CDR1 is SGHRS and CDR2 is YFSETQ. CDR3 sequence (DNA): TGCGCCAGCAGCTTTGCAGGGGCTCCTATTGGCGAGCAGTACTTC. Amino acids: CASSFAGAPIGEQYF.